The 6 T cell receptor beta chains presented below share a single source sample, sequenced in a study of blood T cell repertoires in COVID-19. Generated by immunoSEQ multiplex PCR, the TCRdb table keeps only in-frame clones and is missing some. Of about 59,000 clones in the sample, around 85% were seen once. The sample taken for sequencing was peripheral blood. These receptors all stem from a human donor in a cohort sampled during active COVID-19.

The CDR3 nucleotides are TGTGCCAGCTCACCAGATACGGACATAGGGCATGAGCAGTTCTTC. Translation: CASSPDTDIGHEQFF. The V and J genes are TRBV18 and TRBJ2-1; D may be TRBD1 (5 bases). V was clipped by 2 bases and J by 8 bases, with 16 bases between them. There are 15 residues in the CDR3. Germline CDR1 and CDR2: KGHSH and LQKENI. Filled out from reference TRBV18 and TRBJ2-1, the complete variable domain reads NAGVMQNPRHLVRRRGQEARLRCSPMKGHSHVYWYRQLPEEGLKFMVYLQKENIIDESGMPKERFSAEFPKEGPSILRIQQVVRGDSAAYFCASSPDTDIGHEQFFGPGTRLTVL.

This clone was detected once. This rearrangement joins TRBV7-2 to TRBJ2-7, with TRBD2 as a possible D gene (5 bases). V lost 1 base and J 0 bases, leaving 13 bases between the germline ends. The CDR3 is made up of 16 amino acids. Germline-derived CDR1 and CDR2 are SGHTA and FQGNSA. This CDR3 is CASSLGAGITSYEQYF. As DNA, the CDR3 is TGTGCCAGCAGCTTAGGGGCGGGCATCACCTCCTACGAGCAGTACTTC.

CDR3 sequence (DNA): TGTGCCACCAGCAGAGATCTCTGGGAGGGAACTGAAGCTTTCTTT. It yields the protein CATSRDLWEGTEAFF. The rearrangement links TRBV15 to TRBJ1-1, with D uncertain. The CDR3 is 15 amino acids. Trimming removed 0 bases from V and 5 bases from J, with 13 bases in between. Germline CDR1 LNHNV, CDR2 YYDKDF (reference sequence).

The chain is built from TRBV11-2 and TRBJ2-2; 13 bases map to TRBD2. The V and J ends lost 5 bases and 3 bases, in that order; junction bases with no gene match: 6. The CDR3 contains 17 residues. Germline V gene data show CDR1 as SGHAT and CDR2 as FQNNGV. The CDR3 nucleotides are TGTGCCAGCAGCCCGACTAGCGGGAGGTTATACACCGGGGAGCTGTTTTTT. This encodes CASSPTSGRLYTGELFF.

As DNA, the CDR3 is TGTGCCAGCACTCCCGACCCGGGGTACTATGGCTACACCTTC. This gives the protein CASTPDPGYYGYTF. The J gene is TRBJ1-2, the V gene TRBV25-1; D unresolved. In germline, CDR1 is MGHDK, CDR2 SYGVNS. This CDR3 spans 14 amino acids. V gave up 7 bases and J gave up 3 bases, with 15 bases separating them.

This chain joins TRBV11-1 and TRBJ1-6, with 8 bases fitting TRBD1. Germline CDR1 and CDR2: SGHAT and FQDESV (reference sequence). After removal of 5 bases from V and 5 bases from J, the junction contained 2 bases not matched to a gene. The CDR3 consists of 14 residues. The CDR3 region is CASSRTGNNSPLHF. The CDR3 DNA reads as TGTGCCAGCAGCAGGACAGGGAATAATTCACCCCTCCACTTT.